This T cell receptor beta chain was documented in a study of neurological immune-mediated disorders. Study-wide results and limits: Private repertoires in all groups were suggested by the absence of shared CDR3 amino acid sequences among expanded clones across subjects. The multiple sclerosis repertoire cluster lacked an association with any feature, whether clinical or MRI.

With 10-nucleotide random UMIs included, cDNA was synthesized by 5'RACE. From 15-18 subjects, every sequencing run obtained over 160 million TCR-beta sequences. TCRdb redid the calling of the 5' RACE reads with MiXCR, one entry per CDR3 protein. The data hold tens of thousands of distinct CDR3 sequences, with roughly 4.6% observed a single time. Many counts were recorded for this clonotype. The antigen is unknown. Germline CDR1 and CDR2: SGHTA and FQGNSA. The CDR3 is 15 residues long. Trimming pared 2 bases from V and 0 bases from J, leaving 5 bases between. This TCR derives from a man over 45 with multiple sclerosis. V and J are TRBV7-2 and TRBJ1-6, with no clear D. What was sequenced was PBMCs. CDR3 nucleotide sequence: TGTGCCAGCAGCTTACCGAGCTCCTATAATTCACCCCTCCACTTT. It yields the protein CASSLPSSYNSPLHF. Filled out from reference TRBV7-2 and TRBJ1-6, the complete variable domain reads GAGVSQSPSNKVTEKGKDVELRCDPISGHTALYWYRQSLGQGLEFLIYFQGNSAPDKSGLPSDRFSAERTGGSVSTLTIQRTQQEDSAVYLCASSLPSSYNSPLHFGNGTRLTVT.